The TCR beta chain under discussion was sequenced for a study of T cell repertoires in cytomegalovirus infection. Looking at the study overall: Recently described HLA-C-restricted plus well-studied HLA-B-restricted CMV epitopes were used. Indications of both CMV infection and matching HLA type were provided by public TCR beta signatures. The study, taken as a whole, reports: Dominant in the ex vivo response were TCR beta clonotypes restricted by HLA-C and specific for CMV. Cumulated frequencies of public TCR beta families served to identify carriers of CMV plus the relevant HLA.

V was cut by 7 bases and J by 3 bases, with 16 bases left in between. This CDR3 contains 14 residues. The V gene's germline CDR1 is SGHVT and CDR2 SQSDAQ. Points on this clonotype: Its antigen is undetermined.

One entry per CDR3 protein, called by TCRdb with MiXCR from the reads. The sample lists around 750,000 distinct CDR3 sequences; 30% to 35% were seen once. The J gene is TRBJ2-7, the V gene TRBV7-4, with a weak D call TRBD1 (6 bases). The sequencing used cultured CD8+ T cells from PBMCs, collected from culture after CMV antigen stimulation. The source is a human donor in good health (CMV status not recorded). Some clones in this sample may be carry-over from other donors' samples. CDR3 region: CASNETGGVYEQYF. Written as DNA, the CDR3 is TGTGCCAGCAACGAGACAGGAGGAGTCTACGAGCAGTACTTC.